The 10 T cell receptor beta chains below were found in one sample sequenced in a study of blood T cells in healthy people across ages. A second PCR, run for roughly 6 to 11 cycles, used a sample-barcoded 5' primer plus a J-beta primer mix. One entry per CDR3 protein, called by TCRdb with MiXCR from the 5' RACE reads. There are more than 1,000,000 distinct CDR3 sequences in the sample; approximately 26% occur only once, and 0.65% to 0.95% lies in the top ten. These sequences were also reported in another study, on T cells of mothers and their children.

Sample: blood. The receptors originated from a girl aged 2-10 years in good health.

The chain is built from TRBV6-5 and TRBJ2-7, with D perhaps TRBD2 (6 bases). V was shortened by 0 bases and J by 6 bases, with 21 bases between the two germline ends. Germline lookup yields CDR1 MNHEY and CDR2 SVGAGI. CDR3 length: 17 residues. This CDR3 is CASSYSIPTVVGGEQYF. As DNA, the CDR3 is TGTGCCAGCAGTTACTCGATACCGACGGTTGTCGGGGGCGAGCAGTACTTC.

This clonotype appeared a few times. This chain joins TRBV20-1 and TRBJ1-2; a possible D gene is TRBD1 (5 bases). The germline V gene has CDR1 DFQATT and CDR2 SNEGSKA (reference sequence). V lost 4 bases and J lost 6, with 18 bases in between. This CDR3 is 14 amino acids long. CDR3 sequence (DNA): TGCAGTGCTACCCGGGACCAGAGATTGGATGGCTACACCTTC. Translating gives CSATRDQRLDGYTF.

The CDR3 is CASKAGAGYGYTF. The CDR3 DNA is TGCGCCAGCAAGGCAGGGGCAGGGTATGGCTACACCTTC. The chain couples TRBV4-1 to TRBJ1-2; TRBD1 is a possible D gene (6 bases). CDR1 MGHRA and CDR2 YSYEKL come from the germline V gene. The CDR3 runs 13 residues. The V end lost 7 bases, the J end lost 5 bases, and 14 bases lay between the germline ends.

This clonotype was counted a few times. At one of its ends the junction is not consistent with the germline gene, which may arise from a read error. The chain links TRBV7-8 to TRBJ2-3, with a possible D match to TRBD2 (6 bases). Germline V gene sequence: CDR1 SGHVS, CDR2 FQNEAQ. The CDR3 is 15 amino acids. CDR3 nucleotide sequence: TGTGCCAGTAGCTTAGCATCGGGAGAGACAGATACGCAGTATTTT. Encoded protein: CASSLASGETDTQYF.

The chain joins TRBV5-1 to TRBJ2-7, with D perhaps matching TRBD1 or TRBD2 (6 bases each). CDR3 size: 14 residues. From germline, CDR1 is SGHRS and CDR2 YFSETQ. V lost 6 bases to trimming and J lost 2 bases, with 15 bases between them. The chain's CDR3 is CASNRGDGAYEQYF. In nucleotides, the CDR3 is TGCGCCAGCAATAGGGGGGACGGGGCCTACGAGCAGTACTTC.

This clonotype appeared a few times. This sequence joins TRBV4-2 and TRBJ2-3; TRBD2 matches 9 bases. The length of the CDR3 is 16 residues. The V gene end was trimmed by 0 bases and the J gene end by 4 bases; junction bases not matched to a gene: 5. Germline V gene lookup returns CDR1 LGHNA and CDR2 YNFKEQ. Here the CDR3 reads CASSQDGGGAADTQYF. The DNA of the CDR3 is TGTGCCAGCAGCCAAGATGGCGGGGGGGCCGCAGATACGCAGTATTTT.

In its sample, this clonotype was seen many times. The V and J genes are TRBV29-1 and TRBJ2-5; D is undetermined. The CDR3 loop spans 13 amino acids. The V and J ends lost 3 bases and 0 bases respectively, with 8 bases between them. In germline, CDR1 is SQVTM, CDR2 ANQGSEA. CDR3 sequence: CSVEEWDQETQYF. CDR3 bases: TGCAGCGTTGAGGAGTGGGACCAAGAGACCCAGTACTTC.

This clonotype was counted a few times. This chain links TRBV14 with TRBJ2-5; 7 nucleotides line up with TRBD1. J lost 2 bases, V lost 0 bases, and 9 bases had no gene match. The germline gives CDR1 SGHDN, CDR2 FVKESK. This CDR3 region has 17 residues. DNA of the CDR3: TGTGCCAGCAGCCAAGAGCCGTGGGACAGTGTTCAAGAGACCCAGTACTTC. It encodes CASSQEPWDSVQETQYF.

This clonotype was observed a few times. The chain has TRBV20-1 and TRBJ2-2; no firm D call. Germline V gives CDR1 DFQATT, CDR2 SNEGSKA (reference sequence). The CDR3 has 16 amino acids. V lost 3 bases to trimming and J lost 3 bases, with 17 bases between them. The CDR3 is CSASNSAWGHTGELFF. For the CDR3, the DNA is TGCAGTGCTAGTAATTCGGCATGGGGTCACACCGGGGAGCTGTTTTTT.

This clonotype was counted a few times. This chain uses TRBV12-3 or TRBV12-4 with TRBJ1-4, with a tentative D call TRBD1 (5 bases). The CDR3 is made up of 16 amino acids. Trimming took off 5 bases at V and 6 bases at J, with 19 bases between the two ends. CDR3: CASSVRVQWGDEKLFF. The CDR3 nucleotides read TGTGCCAGCAGTGTCCGAGTTCAGTGGGGGGATGAAAAACTGTTTTTT.